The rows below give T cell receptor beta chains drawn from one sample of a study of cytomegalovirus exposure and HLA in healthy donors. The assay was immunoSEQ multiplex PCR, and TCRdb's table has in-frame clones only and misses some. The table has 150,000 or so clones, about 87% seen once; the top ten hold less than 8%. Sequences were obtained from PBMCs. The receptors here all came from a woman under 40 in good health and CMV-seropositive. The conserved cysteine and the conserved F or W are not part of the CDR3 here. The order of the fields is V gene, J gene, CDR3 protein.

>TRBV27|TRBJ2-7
ASSLAVNQLHEQY
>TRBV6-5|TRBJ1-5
ASSPLGQGDQPQH
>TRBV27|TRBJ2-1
ASRPDRRYNEQF
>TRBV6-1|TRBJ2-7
ASSEQGRSYEQY
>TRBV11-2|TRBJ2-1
ASSVLAGVGNEQF
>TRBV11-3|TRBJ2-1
ASSLDGTSAYNEQF
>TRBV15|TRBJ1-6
ATSSGLDRVNSPLH
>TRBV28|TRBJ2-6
ASSLSRVGANVLT
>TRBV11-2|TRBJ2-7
ASSYSTAVFSEQY
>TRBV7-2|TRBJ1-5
ASSSAGQGFPQH
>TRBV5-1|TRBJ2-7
ASSAESRLGYNEQY
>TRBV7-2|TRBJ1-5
ASSTGQVGFEPQH
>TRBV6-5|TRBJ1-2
ASSYVPPSGYGYT
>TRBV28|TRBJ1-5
ASSSGASNQPQH
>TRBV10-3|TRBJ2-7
AIRLAGGRLVGEQY
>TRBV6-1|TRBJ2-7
ASSAGTTPYEQY
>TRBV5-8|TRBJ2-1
ASSLVGGTFSSYNEQF
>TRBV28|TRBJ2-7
ASSVGGRFYEQY
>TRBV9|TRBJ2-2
ASTSSGPNTGELF
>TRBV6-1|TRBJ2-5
ATWPVQETQY
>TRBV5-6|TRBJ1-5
ASSLGQGSFQPQH
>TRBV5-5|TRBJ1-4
ASSVEGQGEKLF
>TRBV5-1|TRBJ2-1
ASSRISGGTYNEQF
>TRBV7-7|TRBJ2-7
ASSLRQGPTYEQY
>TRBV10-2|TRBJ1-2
ASRVTGFYGYT
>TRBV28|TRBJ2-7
ASSHTGTGTYEQY
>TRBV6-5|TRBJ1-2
ASSSPGQGLYGYT
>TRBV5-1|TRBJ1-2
ASSLSPAVHYGYT
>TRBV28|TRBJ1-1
ASSNRESNTEAF
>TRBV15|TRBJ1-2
ATSRDRVANYGYT
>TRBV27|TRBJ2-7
ASREGGRAYEQY
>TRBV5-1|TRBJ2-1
ASSFRGYNEQF
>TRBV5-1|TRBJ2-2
ASSPWTATGELF
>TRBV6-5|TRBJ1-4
ASGQGEKLF
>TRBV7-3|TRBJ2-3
ASSLGGNTDTQY
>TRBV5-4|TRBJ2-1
ASSPPRQGYNEQF
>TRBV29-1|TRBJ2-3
SVGVTDTQY
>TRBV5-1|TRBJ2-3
ASSGVRGSTDTQY
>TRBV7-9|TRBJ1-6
ASSLEAEFSPLH
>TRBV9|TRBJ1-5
ASSVGQENQPQH
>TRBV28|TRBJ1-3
ASSLTGGGPGNTIY
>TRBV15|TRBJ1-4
ATSRPEGSRANEKLF